The rows below give T cell receptor beta chains drawn from one sample of a study of regulatory T cells in long-lasting Graves disease. MiXCR, run by TCRdb on the multiplex PCR reads, gives a single entry per CDR3 protein. This repertoire shows hundreds of thousands of distinct CDR3 sequences, about 16% found once; its top ten account for under 20%. These same data were also listed under a study on T cells in Graves' hyperthyroidism and ophthalmopathy.

The material sequenced was peripheral blood mononuclear cells (PBMCs), taken at new diagnosis, from a patient treated with antithyroid drugs. All receptors derive from a woman aged 30 to 39 with Graves disease. Both conserved end residues are part of each CDR3. Each record gives: clone size, V gene, J gene, D gene, CDR3 protein, CDR3 DNA. A D gene is named only where the DNA matches it firmly. Clone size appears in some rows only: once, few, many, or a class for an expanded clone.

few	TRBV19	TRBJ2-7	.	CASSRDKPYEQYF	TGTGCCAGTAGTAGGGACAAACCCTACGAGCAGTACTTC
many	TRBV12-3/TRBV12-4	TRBJ2-1	.	CASSSRSASHEQFF	TGTGCCAGCAGTTCGCGGTCTGCTAGCCATGAGCAGTTCTTC
.	TRBV4-1	TRBJ1-2	.	CTSSQDSANNYGYTF	TGCACCAGCAGCCAAGATTCAGCGAATAACTATGGCTACACCTTC
many	TRBV27	TRBJ2-7	.	CASTPRGGGDEQYF	TGTGCCAGCACCCCGCGAGGTGGAGGGGACGAGCAGTACTTC
few	TRBV2	TRBJ2-7	TRBD2	CASSGTSGTPPREQYF	TGTGCCAGCAGTGGGACTAGCGGAACCCCCCCGAGGGAGCAGTACTTC
.	TRBV7-7	TRBJ2-1	.	CASSFGEASYNEQFF	TGTGCTAGCAGCTTTGGAGAAGCTTCCTACAATGAGCAGTTCTTC
few	TRBV30	TRBJ2-2	.	CACPLSGAATGELFF	TGTGCCTGCCCCCTGTCAGGGGCGGCCACCGGGGAGCTGTTTTTT
few	TRBV7-9	TRBJ2-3	.	CASSFSGGKWGVDTQYF	TGTGCCAGCAGCTTTTCCGGGGGAAAGTGGGGAGTAGATACGCAGTATTTT
many	TRBV28	TRBJ2-1	.	CASSRPVNEQFF	TGTGCCAGCAGCCGCCCCGTCAATGAGCAGTTCTTC
.	TRBV7-9	TRBJ2-5	.	CASSARQGIVTRGQTQYF	TGTGCCAGCAGCGCCCGACAGGGAATAGTGACTAGGGGCCAGACCCAGTACTTC
many	TRBV20-1	TRBJ1-1	TRBD1	CSARAQGALRNTEAFF	TGCAGTGCCCGGGCCCAGGGGGCCCTAAGGAACACTGAAGCTTTCTTT
.	TRBV7-9	TRBJ2-2	TRBD1	CASSAGTGRAGELFF	TGTGCCAGCAGCGCAGGGACAGGGAGAGCCGGGGAGCTGTTTTTT
many	TRBV27	TRBJ1-1	.	CASTPSGYTEAFF	TGTGCCAGCACCCCTTCCGGGTACACTGAAGCTTTCTTT
.	TRBV20-1	TRBJ2-3	TRBD1	CSVSGQGTDTQYF	TGCAGTGTTTCGGGACAGGGCACAGATACGCAGTATTTT
few	TRBV24-1	TRBJ2-1	.	CATSDSYPEVASYNEQFF	TGTGCCACCAGTGATTCCTACCCTGAGGTAGCGAGCTACAATGAGCAGTTCTTC
.	TRBV20-1	TRBJ1-4	TRBD1	CSASHSGTGFFETNEKLFF	TGCAGTGCTAGTCATTCCGGGACAGGGTTTTTTGAAACTAATGAAAAACTGTTTTTT
.	TRBV7-9	TRBJ2-5	TRBD2	CASSPSGGPISDETQYF	TGTGCCAGCAGCCCTAGCGGGGGCCCCATTTCGGATGAGACCCAGTACTTC
few	TRBV19	TRBJ1-2	.	CASSIVAGNANYGYTF	TGTGCCAGTAGTATAGTGGCGGGTAATGCTAACTATGGCTACACCTTC
few	TRBV5-4	TRBJ2-7	TRBD2	CASSPGTSGGSSYEQYF	TGTGCCAGCAGCCCCGGGACTAGCGGGGGGAGCTCCTACGAGCAGTACTTC
few	TRBV24-1	TRBJ2-5	.	CATSDPGGWVQETQYF	TGTGCCACCAGTGATCCCGGGGGTTGGGTCCAAGAGACCCAGTACTTC
many	TRBV2	TRBJ2-3	TRBD1	CASSAGQGAQDTQYF	TGTGCCAGCAGTGCTGGACAGGGGGCACAAGATACGCAGTATTTT
many	TRBV6-5	TRBJ1-2	.	CASSYSIRVRMTDDGYTF	TGTGCCAGCAGTTACTCGATTCGGGTGAGGATGACAGACGATGGCTACACCTTC
.	TRBV5-5	TRBJ2-2	TRBD2	CASIAAGVTGELFF	TGTGCCAGCATAGCGGCGGGAGTCACCGGGGAGCTGTTTTTT
many	TRBV2	TRBJ2-1	.	CASGPQPGNEQFF	TGTGCCAGCGGGCCACAGCCGGGCAATGAGCAGTTCTTC
few	TRBV20-1	TRBJ1-4	.	CSTKPGLGNEKLFF	TGCAGCACGAAACCGGGCTTGGGTAATGAAAAACTGTTTTTT
many	TRBV20-1	TRBJ2-1	.	CSARDLTDGPNEQFF	TGCAGTGCTAGAGATTTGACAGACGGCCCCAATGAGCAGTTCTTC
many	TRBV28	TRBJ1-2	.	CASSLQDHNSYGYTF	TGTGCCAGCAGTTTACAAGATCATAACAGCTATGGCTACACCTTC
many	TRBV12-3/TRBV12-4	TRBJ1-4	TRBD1	CASSYTGAPNEKLFF	TGTGCCAGCAGTTATACAGGGGCACCTAATGAAAAACTGTTTTTT
many	TRBV28	TRBJ2-7	.	CASTQGHKVEQYF	TGTGCCAGCACCCAGGGGCATAAGGTGGAGCAGTACTTC
many	TRBV20-1	TRBJ1-2	.	CSARDPRNDGYTF	TGCAGTGCTAGAGATCCACGGAATGATGGCTACACCTTC
many	TRBV20-1	TRBJ2-7	TRBD2	CSASRGDHTYEQYF	TGCAGTGCTAGCCGGGGGGACCACACCTACGAGCAGTACTTC
many	TRBV28	TRBJ2-5	TRBD2	CASSSQGSGSLKETQYF	TGTGCCAGCAGTTCGCAAGGTAGCGGGAGTTTGAAGGAGACCCAGTACTTC
.	TRBV27	TRBJ2-7	.	CAFRVTPYEQYF	TGTGCCTTTAGGGTCACACCCTACGAGCAGTACTTC
.	TRBV20-1	TRBJ2-7	.	CSARGTRGYEQYF	TGCAGTGCTAGAGGGACCCGAGGCTACGAGCAGTACTTC
many	TRBV2	TRBJ1-2	.	CASTREGYGYTF	TGTGCCAGCACCAGGGAGGGCTATGGCTACACCTTC
.	TRBV20-1	TRBJ1-3	.	CSARGRTGSSGNTIYF	TGCAGTGCTAGGGGTCGAACAGGGTCCTCTGGAAACACCATATATTTT
.	TRBV27	TRBJ1-2	TRBD1	CASRTGDTNYGYTF	TGTGCCAGCAGGACAGGGGACACTAACTATGGCTACACCTTC
.	TRBV9	TRBJ1-2	TRBD1	CASSVARDRGHGYTF	TGTGCCAGCAGCGTAGCCCGGGACAGGGGGCATGGCTACACCTTC
once	TRBV3-1	TRBJ2-5	TRBD2	CASSQGLAGSRKPTQYF	TGTGCCAGCAGCCAAGGACTAGCGGGTAGCCGGAAGCCCACCCAGTACTTC
many	TRBV6-2/TRBV6-3	TRBJ2-7	TRBD1	CASTGQGDEQYF	TGTGCCAGCACGGGACAGGGGGACGAGCAGTACTTC
many	TRBV28	TRBJ2-3	.	CASSWTVTDTQYF	TGTGCCAGCAGTTGGACAGTCACAGATACGCAGTATTTT
many	TRBV6-2/TRBV6-3	TRBJ2-2	.	CASSGFNAGELFF	TGTGCCAGCAGTGGATTTAACGCCGGGGAGCTGTTTTTT
many	TRBV5-1	TRBJ2-7	TRBD2	CASSLGGTGLAMSGYEQYF	TGCGCCAGCAGCTTGGGGGGAACCGGACTAGCGATGTCTGGCTACGAGCAGTACTTC
few	TRBV20-1	TRBJ2-2	TRBD1	CSARALRDSHLELFF	TGCAGTGCTCGAGCGTTGAGGGACAGCCACCTGGAGCTGTTTTTT
many	TRBV20-1	TRBJ2-3	.	CSARDGASGENTQYF	TGCAGTGCTAGAGACGGAGCATCTGGGGAAAATACGCAGTATTTT
once	TRBV30	TRBJ2-2	.	CAWRPGLGGTGELFF	TGTGCCTGGAGGCCCGGGCTTGGTGGCACCGGGGAGCTGTTTTTT